The rows below give T cell receptor beta chains drawn from one sample of a study of cytomegalovirus exposure and HLA in healthy donors. Sequencing used immunoSEQ multiplex PCR; TCRdb keeps in-frame clones, though not all of them. The sample gives under 100,000 clones, about 9.5% of which show up once; about 25% is in the top ten. The sequenced material came from PBMCs. These TCRs come from a man aged 60 to 75 in good health and CMV-seropositive. The CDR3 runs from the conserved cysteine through the conserved F or W. A D gene is named only where the DNA matches it firmly. Clone size is stated in some rows and not others, as once, few, many or a class when expanded.

13 TRBJ1-5 TRBD1 . TRBV10-2 CASGTGGYQPQNF
14 TRBJ1-6 . few TRBV5-1 CASSSTGVDSPLHF
15 TRBJ1-2 TRBD1 . TRBV28 CASSSTISTGYGYTF
15 TRBJ1-1 . . TRBV6-5 CASVGTTGVNTEAFF
12 TRBJ2-1 TRBD1 . TRBV12-5 CASGFQGVEQFF
15 TRBJ1-1 . many TRBV10-2 CASSWQGSVNTEAFF
14 TRBJ1-1 . . TRBV7-2 CASSFSRENTEAFF
15 TRBJ2-6 . . TRBV11-3 CASSLGGAGANVLTF
14 TRBJ2-3 . few TRBV5-1 CASSLVSREDTQYF
14 TRBJ1-1 . . TRBV10-3 CAISEQGGFTEAFF
16 TRBJ2-5 . few TRBV5-1 CASSSGGGEAQETQYF
12 TRBJ2-5 . few TRBV19 CASRGGPETQYF
15 TRBJ2-2 . few TRBV6-1 CASSPQRGATGELFF
13 TRBJ2-3 . . TRBV10-3 CAINGGGADTQYF
14 TRBJ1-5 TRBD1 few TRBV15 CATSRNRGNQPQHF
18 TRBJ1-6 TRBD1 few TRBV19 CASTPQPNTRQGRSPLHF
16 TRBJ1-1 TRBD1 few TRBV7-2 CASSWGQGAVNTEAFF
15 TRBJ2-2 . . TRBV10-3 CAISEGLAYTGELFF
15 TRBJ2-7 TRBD1 . TRBV28 CASSLPGTGGNEQYF
15 TRBJ2-1 TRBD1 . TRBV6-1 CASSDPGRGRNEQFF
15 TRBJ1-3 . few TRBV15 CATTPSALSGNTIYF
16 TRBJ1-3 . few TRBV5-5 CASSFENVGGGNTIYF
18 TRBJ2-3 TRBD1 few TRBV9 CASSVAGQGVGFGDTQYF
14 TRBJ1-2 TRBD1 few TRBV28 CASSDHDRGGGYTF
15 TRBJ1-1 TRBD1 . TRBV29-1 CSAISRDRGGPEAFF
13 TRBJ2-2 . . TRBV5-1 CASSEPNTGELFF
15 TRBJ1-5 TRBD1 few TRBV9 CASSVDDRGKVPQHF
11 TRBJ2-7 . many TRBV5-5 CASSLASEQYF
17 TRBJ1-6 . few TRBV6-1 CASSEYDSGLDNSPLHF
13 TRBJ1-1 TRBD1 . TRBV15 CATSGQANTEAFF
14 TRBJ2-3 . few TRBV9 CASSVGLHTDTQYF
14 . . few TRBV6-5 CASSYSEGGDEQYF
15 TRBJ2-7 TRBD2 . TRBV28 CASSLWTSVTLEQYF
15 TRBJ1-5 TRBD1 . TRBV18 CASSFGQGAGQPQHF
15 TRBJ1-5 . . TRBV10-3 CAISESDRGIQPQHF
18 TRBJ1-6 TRBD1 few TRBV28 CASSFPLISGQGESPLHF
15 TRBJ2-1 TRBD1 . TRBV5-1 CASSLGQGASGTQFF
12 TRBJ1-5 . . TRBV28 CASWEGNQPQHF
16 TRBJ2-1 TRBD2 few TRBV19 CASSTTSGGRWDEQFF
11 TRBJ2-5 . few TRBV11-3 CASSAGETQYF
14 TRBJ2-7 . . TRBV9 CASSAQGRGYEQYF
15 TRBJ2-2 TRBD1 few TRBV4-1 CASSQGGQVTGELFF
15 TRBJ2-5 TRBD2 . TRBV2 CASSFSGGSEETQYF
12 TRBJ1-1 TRBD1 . TRBV9 CASSVTGGKAFF
13 TRBJ1-5 . . TRBV11-2 CASSLDLRQPQHF
17 TRBJ2-1 . . TRBV7-2 CASRARVAVSPYNEQFF